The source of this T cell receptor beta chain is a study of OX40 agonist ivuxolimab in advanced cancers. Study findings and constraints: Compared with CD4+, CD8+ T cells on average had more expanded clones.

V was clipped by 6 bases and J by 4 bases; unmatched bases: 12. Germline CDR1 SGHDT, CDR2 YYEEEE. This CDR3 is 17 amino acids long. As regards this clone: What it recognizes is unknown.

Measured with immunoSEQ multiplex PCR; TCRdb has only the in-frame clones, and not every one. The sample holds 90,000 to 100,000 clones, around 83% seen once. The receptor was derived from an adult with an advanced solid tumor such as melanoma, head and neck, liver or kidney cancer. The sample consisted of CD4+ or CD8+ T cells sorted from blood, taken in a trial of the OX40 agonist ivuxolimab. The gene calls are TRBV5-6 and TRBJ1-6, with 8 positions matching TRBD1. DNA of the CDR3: TGTGCCAGCACCCTGTATGGGACAGGCCGATATAATTCACCCCTCCACTTT. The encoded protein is CASTLYGTGRYNSPLHF.